These 15 T cell receptor beta chains were all obtained from the same sample, sequenced in a study of glioma-infiltrating T cells. TCR alpha and beta CDR3 regions were amplified from RNA using iRepertoire nested multiplex PCR. TCRdb re-derived calls from the multiplex PCR reads in MiXCR, one entry per CDR3 protein. The data show 150,000 to 200,000 distinct CDR3 sequences, with about 31% seen just once and about 19% held by the top ten. The sequenced sample was glioma tissue, nonneoplastic brain tissue, or PBMCs (not recorded which). All receptors derive from a human donor with low-grade glioma or glioblastoma, undergoing nonglioma brain surgery, or in good health (not recorded which).

About this clonotype itself: Just one base apart from a much larger clone, this may be a read error. V usage is TRBV20-1 and J usage is TRBJ2-3; tentatively, D is TRBD2 (5 bases). The V and J ends lost 5 bases and 6 bases respectively, with 21 bases between them. This CDR3 is built from 15 residues. Per germline, CDR1 DFQATT and CDR2 SNEGSKA (reference sequence). The CDR3: CSAPAPWRGSDTQYF. Here the CDR3 DNA reads TGCAGTGCTCCGGCCCCCTGGAGAGGGTCCGATACGCAGTATTTT.

This clonotype was seen at least ten times. The chain links TRBV4-1 to TRBJ2-1; 9 bases are shared with TRBD1. V shed 4 bases and J 7 bases; nucleotides not matched to a gene: 5. Looked up from germline, CDR1 is MGHRA and CDR2 is YSYEKL. The CDR3 covers 14 residues. The CDR3 sequence: CASSRTGQGNEQFF. Here the CDR3 DNA reads TGCGCCAGCAGCCGCACGGGACAGGGTAATGAGCAGTTCTTC.

In its sample, this clonotype was seen a few times. CDR3 sequence: CASSQEPGVVSPDTQYF. The CDR3 DNA reads TGCGCCAGCAGCCAAGAGCCGGGGGTCGTTTCGCCAGATACGCAGTATTTT. The rearrangement links TRBV4-3 to TRBJ2-3, with TRBD2 as a possible D gene (6 bases). Germline V CDR1 and CDR2: LGHNA, YSLEER. This CDR3 is 17 amino acids long. Deletions cut 0 bases from V and 4 bases from J, with 17 bases between.

V is TRBV20-1 and J is TRBJ1-5; 7 positions match TRBD1. Germline V CDR1 and CDR2: DFQATT, SNEGSKA (reference sequence). This CDR3 contains 14 residues. J was trimmed by 12 bases and V by 1 base; bases with no gene match: 12. The CDR3 spells CSARAGQLNRHQHF. The CDR3, as DNA: TGCAGTGCTAGAGCGGGACAGTTGAATCGGCACCAGCATTTT.

Note on this clonotype: A much more abundant neighbour one base away suggests this may be a read error. This chain connects TRBV7-2 to TRBJ1-2; possible D gene TRBD1, 5 bases. Trimming stripped 5 bases from V and 8 bases from J, with 21 bases between. The CDR3 has 15 amino acids. Germline CDR1 is SGHTA and CDR2 is FQGNSA. The CDR3 protein is CASSRTEGLSSGYTF. CDR3 in DNA: TGTGCCAGCAGCCGGACTGAGGGGCTGAGTTCGGGCTACACCTTC.

The chain links TRBV5-1 to TRBJ2-5, with 7 bases that match TRBD2. Unmatched junction bases numbered 4, after V lost 2 bases and J lost 3 bases. In germline, CDR1 is SGHRS, CDR2 YFSETQ. The CDR3 is made up of 14 amino acids. The chain's CDR3 is CASSFGLDKETQYF. The CDR3 nucleotides read TGCGCCAGCAGCTTCGGACTAGATAAAGAGACCCAGTACTTC.

Turning to this clonotype: A much larger clone differs from this one at a single base, so this may be a read error. The chain is built from TRBV12-3 or TRBV12-4 and TRBJ2-1; D is perhaps TRBD2 (5 bases). V was shortened by 8 bases and J by 5 bases, with 16 bases between the two germline ends. This CDR3 region has 14 residues. The CDR3 nucleotides are TGTGCCAGCCTCCTGGCTAGCAGTAACAATGAGCAGTTCTTC. It encodes CASLLASSNNEQFF.

Concerning this clonotype itself: One base away lies a much larger clone, so this may be a sequencing read error. The rearrangement links TRBV7-6 to TRBJ2-7, with D unresolved. The CDR3 runs to 14 residues. V lost 1 base to trimming and J lost 2 bases, with 9 bases between them. CDR1 is SGHVS, CDR2 FNYEAQ, per germline. Here the CDR3 DNA reads TGTGCCAGCAGCTTAGAAGAGGTACCCTACGAGCAGTACTTC. Translated, it gives CASSLEEVPYEQYF. Variable domain in full (rest from reference TRBV7-6 and TRBJ2-7): GAGVSQSPRYKVTKRGQDVALRCDPISGHVSLYWYRQALGQGPEFLTYFNYEAQQDKSGLPNDRFSAERPEGSISTLTIQRTEQRDSAMYRCASSLEEVPYEQYFGPGTRLTVT.

This clonotype was observed many times. This chain joins TRBV28 and TRBJ2-4, with D unresolved. With 2 bases removed from V and 0 bases from J, the gap between germline ends came to 2 bases. The CDR3 runs to 13 residues. Germline lookup yields CDR1 MDHEN and CDR2 SYDVKM. This chain's CDR3 is CASSLVAKNIQYF. The DNA for the CDR3 is TGTGCCAGCAGTTTAGTAGCCAAAAACATTCAGTACTTC.

Concerning this clonotype: One base away lies a much larger clone, so this may be a sequencing read error. The chain joins TRBV4-1 to TRBJ1-2; TRBD1 agrees at 11 bases. In germline, CDR1 is MGHRA, CDR2 YSYEKL. With 4 bases clipped from V and 5 bases from J, the junction kept 6 bases outside the gene matches. This CDR3 has 15 residues. DNA of the CDR3: TGCGCCAGCAGCCTTCGGACAGGGGGCGAATATGGCTACACCTTC. Encoded protein: CASSLRTGGEYGYTF.

The rearrangement links TRBV12-3 or TRBV12-4 to TRBJ2-1; D not resolved. Trimming stripped 3 bases from V and 9 bases from J, with 6 bases between. This CDR3 region has 11 residues. The CDR3 is CASSLGFEQFF. Written as DNA, the CDR3 is TGTGCCAGCAGTTTGGGGTTTGAGCAGTTCTTC.

This clonotype was seen ten or more times. The rearrangement joins TRBV7-2 to TRBJ2-7; possible D gene TRBD2, 7 bases. CDR1 is SGHTA and CDR2 is FQGNSA in the germline V gene. The germline V and J ends were trimmed by 3 bases and 1 base, with 16 bases remaining between them. The CDR3 extends over 16 amino acids. The DNA for the CDR3 is TGTGCCAGCAGCTTCCCCCGGGGGGCGACGTCCTACGAGCAGTACTTC. Protein sequence: CASSFPRGATSYEQYF. Filled out from reference TRBV7-2 and TRBJ2-7, the complete variable domain reads GAGVSQSPSNKVTEKGKDVELRCDPISGHTALYWYRQSLGQGLEFLIYFQGNSAPDKSGLPSDRFSAERTGGSVSTLTIQRTQQEDSAVYLCASSFPRGATSYEQYFGPGTRLTVT.

Note on this clonotype: A much larger clonotype is one base distant, so this may be a read error. V is TRBV12-3 or TRBV12-4 and J is TRBJ1-3; D is uncertain. CDR3 length equals 11 residues. V was trimmed by 7 bases and J by 4 bases, leaving 5 bases between them. The CDR3 DNA reads TGTGCCAGCACCGACGGAAACACCATATATTTT. Translating it yields CASTDGNTIYF.

This sequence joins TRBV30 and TRBJ1-3, with D maybe TRBD1 (6 bases). Trimming pared 1 base from V and 4 bases from J, leaving 11 bases between. Germline V gene sequence: CDR1 GTSNPN, CDR2 SVGIG (reference sequence). The CDR3 has 14 amino acids. CDR3 bases: TGTGCCTGGAGTGAAGGGGGATTCGGAAACACCATATATTTT. Translation: CAWSEGGFGNTIYF.

This clonotype came up many times. The gene calls are TRBV7-2 and TRBJ2-3; D remains unclear. The CDR3 length is 13 residues. V was pared by 5 bases and J by 2 bases, with 8 bases between. Per germline, CDR1 SGHTA and CDR2 FQGNSA. Here the CDR3 reads CASSILFTDTQYF. Here the CDR3 DNA reads TGTGCCAGCAGCATCCTGTTCACAGATACGCAGTATTTT.